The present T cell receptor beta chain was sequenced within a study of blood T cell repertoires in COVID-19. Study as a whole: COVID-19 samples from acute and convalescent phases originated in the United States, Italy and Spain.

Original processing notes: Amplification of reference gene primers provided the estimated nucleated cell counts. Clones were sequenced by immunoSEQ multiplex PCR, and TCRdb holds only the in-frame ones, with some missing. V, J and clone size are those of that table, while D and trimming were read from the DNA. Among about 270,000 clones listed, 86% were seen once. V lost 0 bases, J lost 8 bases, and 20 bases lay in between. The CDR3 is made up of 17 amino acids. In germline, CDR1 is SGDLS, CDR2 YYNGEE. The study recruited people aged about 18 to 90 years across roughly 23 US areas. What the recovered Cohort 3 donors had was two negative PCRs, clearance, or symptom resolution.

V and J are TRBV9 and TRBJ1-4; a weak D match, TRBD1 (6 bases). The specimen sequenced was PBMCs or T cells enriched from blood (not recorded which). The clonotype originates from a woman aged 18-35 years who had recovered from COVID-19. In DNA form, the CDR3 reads TGTGCCAGCAGCGTAGGTCCCCTTGGAAGGGGGAACGAAAAACTGTTTTTT. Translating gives CASSVGPLGRGNEKLFF.